This entry lists 29 T cell receptor beta chains sequenced from one sample in a study of cytomegalovirus exposure and HLA in healthy donors. PCR used 60 Vbeta primers and 13 Jbeta primers. The repertoire was sequenced with immunoSEQ multiplex PCR; TCRdb's copy has only in-frame clones and lacks some. The sample carries some 140,000 clones, roughly four fifths recorded once. The source material was PBMCs. The origin of the receptors is a man younger than 45 in good health and CMV-seronegative.

The chain links TRBV5-4 to TRBJ2-7; D remains unclear. Trimming pared 4 bases from V and 2 bases from J, leaving 13 bases between. Germline V gene sequence: CDR1 SGHNT, CDR2 YYREEE (reference sequence). The CDR3 is made up of 14 amino acids. The CDR3: CASSPQGATYEQYF. The CDR3 DNA sequence: TGTGCCAGCAGCCCCCAAGGAGCGACCTACGAGCAGTACTTC.

Comments on this clone: Other DNA sequences in the same sample also yield this CDR3. The V gene is TRBV7-2, the J gene TRBJ1-1; D may be TRBD1 (6 bases). V lost 3 bases and J lost 1, with 9 bases in between. The germline V gene has CDR1 SGHTA and CDR2 FQGNSA. The CDR3 is made up of 14 amino acids. CDR3: CASSFLQGNTEAFF. The CDR3 DNA is TGTGCCAGCAGCTTTTTACAGGGGAACACTGAAGCTTTCTTT.

The chain couples TRBV19 to TRBJ2-7, with D possibly being TRBD2 (5 bases). CDR1 LNHDA and CDR2 SQIVND come from the germline V gene (reference sequence). The V gene lost 5 bases and the J gene lost 5 bases, with 16 bases spanning the gap. The CDR3 consists of 14 residues. In DNA form, the CDR3 reads TGTGCCAGTAGTCAGACTGGAGGTCCTAACGAGCAGTACTTC. Amino acids: CASSQTGGPNEQYF.

This clone was counted once. The genes are TRBV18 and TRBJ2-5, with TRBD2 matching 8 bases. V lost 3 bases, J lost 5 bases, and 5 bases stayed unmatched. The CDR3 is 14 residues long. The germline gives CDR1 KGHSH, CDR2 LQKENI. CDR3 protein: CASSPAGGGETQYF. The CDR3 nucleotides are TGTGCCAGCTCACCCGCGGGAGGCGGGGAGACCCAGTACTTC.

The DNA for the CDR3 is TGTGCCAGCAGTTTAGGGACCGGGCGGGACCAGTACTTC. Translation gives CASSLGTGRDQYF. The genes are TRBV27 and TRBJ2-5; weak D call: TRBD2 (6 bases). Trimming removed 2 bases from V and 10 bases from J, with 14 bases in between. The CDR3 spans 13 residues. Germline CDR1 MNHEY, CDR2 SMNVEV (reference sequence).

The chain joins TRBV19 to TRBJ2-5; D is ambiguous. The CDR3 has 13 amino acids. Germline loops: CDR1 LNHDA, CDR2 SQIVND (reference sequence). Trimming pared 4 bases from V and 5 bases from J, leaving 11 bases between. The CDR3 is CASSTSMAETQYF. CDR3 in DNA: TGTGCCAGTAGTACTTCGATGGCCGAGACCCAGTACTTC. Together with reference TRBV19 and TRBJ2-5, the CDR3 gives the full variable domain: DGGITQSPKYLFRKEGQNVTLSCEQNLNHDAMYWYRQDPGQGLRLIYYSQIVNDFQKGDIAEGYSVSREKKESFPLTVTSAQKNPTAFYLCASSTSMAETQYFGPGTRLLVL.

The chain employs TRBV4-3 and TRBJ2-5, with 9 bases lining up with TRBD1. Trimming removed 0 bases from V and 6 bases from J; junction bases left unmatched: 11. Per germline, CDR1 LGHNA and CDR2 YSLEER. This CDR3 contains 17 residues. The CDR3 DNA is TGCGCCAGCAGCCAAGAAGGTGGGGGACAGGGAGGAAAGACCCAGTACTTC. Its translation: CASSQEGGGQGGKTQYF.

CDR3 residues: CAISEAGGESNYGYTF. The CDR3 region has the DNA TGTGCCATCAGTGAGGCAGGGGGCGAGTCGAACTATGGCTACACCTTC. The chain carries TRBV10-3 and TRBJ1-2; 8 bases match TRBD1. The CDR3 contains 16 residues. Per the germline V gene, CDR1 is ENHRY and CDR2 is SYGVKD. With V trimmed by 2 bases and J by 2 bases, 7 bases remained unmatched.

J is TRBJ2-2 and V is TRBV5-4; D is unresolved. The germline V gene has CDR1 SGHNT and CDR2 YYREEE (reference sequence). V lost 0 bases and J 7 bases, leaving 7 bases between the germline ends. The CDR3 contains 13 residues. Written as DNA, the CDR3 is TGTGCCAGCAGCTTGGACCGAGGCGGGGAGCTGTTTTTT. Encoded protein: CASSLDRGGELFF.

This clone was found a few times. The chain is built from TRBV7-2 and TRBJ2-1, with 10 bases lining up with TRBD2. CDR3 size: 14 residues. V lost 4 bases, J lost 7 bases, and 4 bases stayed unmatched. Germline CDR1 reads SGHTA; CDR2 reads FQGNSA. CDR3 nucleotides: TGTGCCAGCAGCTCCACTAGCGGGACTAATGAGCAGTTCTTC. Amino acids: CASSSTSGTNEQFF.

This clone showed up just a few times. The rearrangement uses TRBV18 and TRBJ1-1, with a weak D call TRBD1 (5 bases). Germline V gene sequence: CDR1 KGHSH, CDR2 LQKENI. The CDR3 runs to 15 residues. V shed 4 bases and J shed 1 base, with 13 bases lying between them. CDR3 region: CASSQTAGQNTEAFF. The DNA of the CDR3 is TGTGCCAGCTCACAAACGGCCGGACAGAACACTGAAGCTTTCTTT.

This sequence joins TRBV6-1 and TRBJ1-2; D is possibly TRBD1 (5 bases). Trimming removed 6 bases from V and 1 base from J, with 12 bases in between. Germline lookup yields CDR1 MNHNS and CDR2 SASEGT. The length of the CDR3 is 14 residues. The chain's CDR3 is CASRLGGINYGYTF. The CDR3 bases are TGTGCCAGCAGACTGGGGGGGATTAACTATGGCTACACCTTC.

The V and J genes are TRBV7-2 and TRBJ2-7, with no clear D. Germline loops: CDR1 SGHTA, CDR2 FQGNSA. V was shortened by 6 bases and J by 4 bases, with 10 bases between the two germline ends. The CDR3 covers 12 residues. The DNA of the CDR3 is TGTGCCAGCAGGCCCGGTATTTACGAGCAGTACTTC. This gives the protein CASRPGIYEQYF.

The V call is TRBV13, the J call TRBJ1-1, with D unclear. This CDR3 has 13 amino acids. The V gene's germline CDR1 is PRHDT and CDR2 FYEKMQ (reference sequence). Trimming removed 1 base at V and 3 bases at J, with 6 bases between. For the CDR3, the DNA is TGTGCCAGCAGCTTAGTTCGCGACACTGAAGCTTTCTTT. Its protein is CASSLVRDTEAFF.

V is TRBV30 and J is TRBJ1-6, with D tentatively TRBD1 (5 bases). The length of the CDR3 is 12 residues. Trimming stripped 8 bases from V and 6 bases from J, with 11 bases between. Germline loops: CDR1 GTSNPN, CDR2 SVGIG (reference sequence). The CDR3 coding sequence is TGTGCCGGAGACAGACGTAATTCACCCCTCCACTTT. Protein sequence: CAGDRRNSPLHF. Supplemented by reference TRBV30 and TRBJ1-6, the full variable domain reads SQTIHQWPATLVQPVGSPLSLECTVEGTSNPNLYWYRQAAGRGLQLLFYSVGIGQISSEVPQNLSASRPQDRQFILSSKKLLLSDSGFYLCAGDRRNSPLHFGNGTRLTVT.

This clone occurred a few times. This chain connects TRBV9 to TRBJ2-2; tentative D call: TRBD2 (5 bases). V gave up 4 bases and J gave up 6 bases, with 16 bases separating them. From germline, CDR1 is SGDLS and CDR2 YYNGEE. This CDR3 has 15 residues. The CDR3 here is CASSSESRRAGELFF. Written as DNA, the CDR3 is TGTGCCAGCAGCTCTGAGTCCCGGCGGGCCGGGGAGCTGTTTTTT.

The gene calls are TRBV2 and TRBJ1-5, with D perhaps TRBD1 (5 bases). V lost 5 bases to trimming and J lost 7 bases, with 15 bases between them. The germline gives CDR1 SNHLY, CDR2 FYNNEI. The CDR3 consists of 14 residues. The chain's CDR3 is CASSPGLNPQPQHF. In DNA form, the CDR3 reads TGTGCCAGCAGTCCGGGACTCAATCCCCAGCCCCAGCATTTT.

V usage is TRBV30 and J usage is TRBJ2-3; 8 nucleotides align to TRBD2. Germline V gene data show CDR1 as GTSNPN and CDR2 as SVGIG (reference sequence). V dropped 5 bases and J dropped 5; count of bases not matched to a gene: 12. The CDR3 totals 15 residues. This chain's CDR3 is CAWDESGGGIDTQYF. The DNA for the CDR3 is TGTGCCTGGGACGAGAGCGGCGGGGGGATAGATACGCAGTATTTT.

The chain joins TRBV28 to TRBJ1-2, with 11 bases lining up with TRBD1. The germline CDR1 and CDR2 sequences are MDHEN and SYDVKM. The CDR3 loop spans 16 amino acids. The V gene end was trimmed by 2 bases and the J gene end by 8 bases; junction bases not matched to a gene: 10. The CDR3 bases are TGTGCCAGCAGTTTACTTAACCCGGGACAGGGGGAGGGCTACACCTTC. Translation gives CASSLLNPGQGEGYTF.

This rearrangement joins TRBV5-1 to TRBJ1-3; D ambiguous. Germline V gene sequence: CDR1 SGHRS, CDR2 YFSETQ. There are 14 residues in the CDR3. V was shortened by 0 bases and J by 2 bases, with 6 bases between the two germline ends. In DNA form, the CDR3 reads TGCGCCAGCAGCTTGGAGCAGGCTGGAAACACCATATATTTT. It encodes CASSLEQAGNTIYF. The variable domain in full, completed from reference TRBV5-1 and TRBJ1-3, reads KAGVTQTPRYLIKTRGQQVTLSCSPISGHRSVSWYQQTPGQGLQFLFEYFSETQRNKGNFPGRFSGRQFSNSRSEMNVSTLELGDSALYLCASSLEQAGNTIYFGEGSWLTVV.

This clone has more than one count but fewer than ten. The chain employs TRBV6-1 and TRBJ2-7; possible D gene TRBD1, 6 bases. Germline loops: CDR1 MNHNS, CDR2 SASEGT. Trimming stripped 4 bases from V and 7 bases from J, with 14 bases between. This CDR3 is 13 amino acids long. CDR3 coding DNA: TGTGCCAGCAGTGTTAGGGGGAAGATGGAGCAGTACTTC. It encodes CASSVRGKMEQYF.

This chain uses TRBV19 with TRBJ2-7, with TRBD1 as a possible D gene (6 bases). The CDR3 covers 16 residues. Trimming shortened V by 0 bases and J by 1 base, and 13 bases separated the two germline ends. Germline V CDR1 and CDR2: LNHDA, SQIVND (reference sequence). CDR3 DNA: TGTGCCAGTAGTATAGATGGGGGCGAGGGGTCCTACGAGCAGTACTTC. This translates into CASSIDGGEGSYEQYF.

The V gene is TRBV7-9, the J gene TRBJ2-7; D may be TRBD1 (5 bases). CDR1 and CDR2 from the germline V gene are SEHNR and FQNEAQ (reference sequence). The CDR3 has 14 residues. Trimming took off 2 bases at V and 4 bases at J, with 12 bases between the two ends. The CDR3 coding sequence is TGTGCCAGCAGCTTACCCAGGGTCGAATACGAGCAGTACTTC. This gives the protein CASSLPRVEYEQYF.

The chain is built from TRBV6-5 and TRBJ2-7; D gene unclear. The CDR3 length is 14 residues. From germline, CDR1 is MNHEY and CDR2 SVGAGI. Between the trimmed V and J ends, which lost 2 bases and 3 bases, there was a span of 11 bases. The CDR3 protein is CASSYQRLDYEQYF. As DNA, the CDR3 is TGTGCCAGCAGTTACCAGCGCCTTGACTACGAGCAGTACTTC.

The V and J genes are TRBV19 and TRBJ1-5; D not certain. This CDR3 has 14 amino acids. From germline, CDR1 is LNHDA and CDR2 SQIVND (reference sequence). Trimming shortened V by 3 bases and J by 5 bases, and 11 bases separated the two germline ends. The CDR3 DNA is TGTGCCAGTAGTATGTTGGGCGGGTATCAGCCCCAGCATTTT. Its protein product is CASSMLGGYQPQHF.

The chain combines TRBV30 with TRBJ2-3; a possible D gene is TRBD1 (5 bases). The V end lost 3 bases, the J end lost 3 bases, and 16 bases lay between the germline ends. Looked up from germline, CDR1 is GTSNPN and CDR2 is SVGIG (reference sequence). There are 15 residues in the CDR3. As DNA, the CDR3 is TGTGCCTGGAGCCTGGACACCGTTCAAACAGATACGCAGTATTTT. It encodes CAWSLDTVQTDTQYF.

V is TRBV9 and J is TRBJ2-7; 10 nucleotides align to TRBD1. The CDR3 runs to 15 residues. J was trimmed by 4 bases and V by 3 bases; bases with no gene match: 7. Germline loops: CDR1 SGDLS, CDR2 YYNGEE. The CDR3 nucleotides are TGTGCCAGCAGCGAGGCCGGGACAGGGGAATACGAGCAGTACTTC. Its protein is CASSEAGTGEYEQYF.

This rearrangement joins TRBV15 to TRBJ1-5; 7 bases align to TRBD1. V lost 5 bases and J lost 2; bases outside the gene matches: 9. Germline loops: CDR1 LNHNV, CDR2 YYDKDF (reference sequence). The CDR3 covers 16 residues. For the CDR3, the DNA is TGTGCCACCAGCCGACGAGGGGGCGAAGGCAATCAGCCCCAGCATTTT. Protein sequence: CATSRRGGEGNQPQHF.

The chain uses TRBV6-5 and TRBJ1-1; D may be TRBD1 (6 bases). CDR1 and CDR2 (germline): MNHEY, SVGAGI. This CDR3 comprises 13 residues. Between the trimmed V and J ends, which lost 5 bases and 3 bases, there was a span of 10 bases. CDR3 in amino acids: CASSRGQYTEAFF. CDR3 nucleotide sequence: TGTGCCAGCAGTCGTGGACAGTACACTGAAGCTTTCTTT.